One and the same sample provided the 21 T cell receptor beta chains below, sequenced in a study of patients and donors after allogeneic stem cell transplantation. One entry per CDR3 protein results from TCRdb running MiXCR on the RT-PCR reads. The data show some 880,000 distinct CDR3 sequences, with under 20% seen just once and roughly 6.4% held by the top ten. Sequences were obtained from blood, either unsorted or a sorted T cell fraction (not recorded which). These receptors were taken from a human donor who was either an allogeneic HSCT recipient or a stem cell or donor lymphocyte infusion donor (not recorded which). It is not recorded whose cells these are; they may come from a transplant donor.

This clonotype appeared a few times. The chain is built from TRBV20-1 and TRBJ2-7; the D gene is possibly TRBD1 (6 bases). Germline CDR1 and CDR2: DFQATT and SNEGSKA (reference sequence). V lost 3 bases to trimming and J lost 0 bases, with 9 bases between them. CDR3 size: 13 residues. The DNA of the CDR3 is TGCAGTGCTAGGACAGGTAACTCCTACGAGCAGTACTTC. This encodes CSARTGNSYEQYF.

This clonotype was seen only a few times. This sequence joins TRBV7-9 and TRBJ2-7; D is uncertain. Germline values: CDR1 SEHNR, CDR2 FQNEAQ (reference sequence). V lost 5 bases and J 5 bases, leaving 10 bases between the germline ends. The CDR3 totals 12 residues. This CDR3 is CASSPPYDEQYF. Written as DNA, the CDR3 is TGTGCCAGCAGCCCACCTTATGACGAGCAGTACTTC.

The chain is built from TRBV7-9 and TRBJ2-2, with TRBD1 as a possible D gene (6 bases). V was trimmed by 5 bases and J by 6 bases, leaving 10 bases between them. CDR3 size: 13 residues. CDR1 is SEHNR and CDR2 is FQNEAQ in the germline V gene (reference sequence). The DNA of the CDR3 is TGTGCCAGCAGCGCCAGGGGTCCCGGGGAGCTGTTTTTT. This translates into CASSARGPGELFF.

This chain links TRBV29-1 with TRBJ1-2; D is ambiguous. Trimming cost V 7 bases and J 10 bases, with 19 bases left between them. Germline loops: CDR1 SQVTM, CDR2 ANQGSEA. This CDR3 spans 12 amino acids. The CDR3 spells CSGTVDSGSYTF. The CDR3 DNA reads TGCAGCGGGACCGTGGATTCCGGTTCCTACACCTTC.

This chain links TRBV5-1 with TRBJ2-3, with 8 bases lining up with TRBD1. J lost 3 bases, V lost 9 bases, and 18 bases had no gene match. Germline values: CDR1 SGHRS, CDR2 YFSETQ. This CDR3 is 17 amino acids long. DNA of the CDR3: TGCGCCACCAGGACAGGGACCTTAATACTTCGTACAGATACGCAGTATTTT. Encoded protein: CATRTGTLILRTDTQYF.

Written as DNA, the CDR3 is TGTGCCAGCAGCCCACCCCCCGATGAGCAGTTCTTC. The encoded protein is CASSPPPDEQFF. The rearrangement links TRBV7-9 to TRBJ2-1, with D uncertain. Germline V gene data show CDR1 as SEHNR and CDR2 as FQNEAQ (reference sequence). This CDR3 contains 12 residues. Trimming stripped 5 bases from V and 8 bases from J, with 10 bases between.

V and J are TRBV5-1 and TRBJ2-1; 12 bases agree with TRBD2. Trimming at V came to 4 bases and at J to 8 bases, leaving 10 bases not matched to a gene. Germline V gives CDR1 SGHRS, CDR2 YFSETQ. The CDR3 has 16 amino acids. The DNA for the CDR3 is TGCGCCAGCAGCATTACTAGCGGGAGGACCATAGATGAGCAGTTCTTC. It translates to CASSITSGRTIDEQFF.

The chain employs TRBV12-3 or TRBV12-4 and TRBJ2-7; a weak D match, TRBD2 (8 bases). The CDR3 consists of 15 residues. Trimming took off 8 bases at V and 2 bases at J, with 19 bases between the two ends. The CDR3 is CASAIGGGQTYEQYF. The DNA for the CDR3 is TGTGCCAGCGCCATCGGGGGGGGACAGACCTACGAGCAGTACTTC.

V usage is TRBV15 and J usage is TRBJ2-3; D is uncertain. The germline V and J ends were trimmed by 0 bases and 4 bases, with 5 bases remaining between them. Germline lookup yields CDR1 LNHNV and CDR2 YYDKDF (reference sequence). The CDR3 is 13 residues long. CDR3 protein: CATSRDYPDTQYF. The CDR3 nucleotides read TGTGCCACCAGCAGAGACTACCCAGATACGCAGTATTTT.

This clonotype appeared a few times. The chain links TRBV6-5 to TRBJ2-5; D is unclear. From germline, CDR1 is MNHEY and CDR2 SVGAGI. The CDR3 sequence is 15 residues long. V lost 4 bases and J lost 7, with 19 bases in between. The CDR3 nucleotides read TGTGCCAGCAGTTCAACCCTGCTTACAATGGGGACCCAGTACTTC. Its protein product is CASSSTLLTMGTQYF.

The V call is TRBV19, the J call TRBJ1-5; D is unresolved. Germline V gene lookup returns CDR1 LNHDA and CDR2 SQIVND (reference sequence). V dropped 7 bases and J dropped 11 bases, with 21 bases sitting between them. This CDR3 is 14 amino acids long. The DNA for the CDR3 is TGTGCCAGTAAACATCATGAGGTTGGTCTGACCCAGCATTTT. Residues: CASKHHEVGLTQHF. Using reference TRBV19 and TRBJ1-5 for the parts outside the CDR3, the full variable domain is DGGITQSPKYLFRKEGQNVTLSCEQNLNHDAMYWYRQDPGQGLRLIYYSQIVNDFQKGDIAEGYSVSREKKESFPLTVTSAQKNPTAFYLCASKHHEVGLTQHFGDGTRLSIL.

This clonotype was detected only a few times. The rearrangement uses TRBV6-1 and TRBJ1-5; the D gene is possibly TRBD1 (5 bases). The CDR3 runs to 13 residues. Trimming shortened V by 10 bases and J by 4 bases, and 14 bases separated the two germline ends. Germline V gene lookup returns CDR1 MNHNS and CDR2 SASEGT. CDR3 loop: CATGGVRNQPQHF. In nucleotides, the CDR3 is TGTGCCACGGGGGGAGTGCGGAATCAGCCCCAGCATTTT.

A few counts support this clonotype. The J gene is TRBJ1-2, the V gene TRBV29-1, with 12 bases that match TRBD1. The CDR3 loop spans 14 amino acids. V lost 7 bases to trimming and J lost 5 bases; unmatched junction nucleotides: 8. CDR1 is SQVTM, CDR2 ANQGSEA, per germline. The CDR3 reads CSASPGQGAYGYTF. For the CDR3, the DNA is TGCAGCGCGTCCCCGGGACAGGGGGCTTATGGCTACACCTTC.

This chain connects TRBV4-1 to TRBJ2-7, with TRBD1 matching 9 bases. CDR1 is MGHRA and CDR2 is YSYEKL in the germline V gene. Losses at the gene ends were 5 bases for V and 6 bases for J; bases not matched to a gene: 8. The CDR3 has 14 amino acids. The DNA of the CDR3 is TGCGCCAGCAGCTGGGGACAGGGTAAAGGCGAGCAGTACTTC. This gives the protein CASSWGQGKGEQYF.

The chain links TRBV20-1 to TRBJ2-1, with 7 bases aligning to TRBD2. Germline lookup yields CDR1 DFQATT and CDR2 SNEGSKA (reference sequence). The ends lost 5 bases at V and 8 bases at J; junction bases unmatched: 9. CDR3 length: 13 residues. The chain's CDR3 is CSALSGLVDEQFF. CDR3 DNA: TGCAGTGCTCTCTCAGGACTAGTCGATGAGCAGTTCTTC.

This clonotype was observed a handful of times. The rearrangement joins TRBV4-1 to TRBJ1-2; 10 bases match TRBD1. Per the germline V gene, CDR1 is MGHRA and CDR2 is YSYEKL. J lost 5 bases, V lost 2 bases, and 5 bases had no gene match. There are 15 residues in the CDR3. CDR3 sequence (DNA): TGCGCCAGCAGCCAAAGACAGGGGGCGGTTTATGGCTACACCTTC. Encoded protein: CASSQRQGAVYGYTF.

This chain connects TRBV12-3 or TRBV12-4 to TRBJ1-2, with unresolved D. V was pared by 6 bases and J by 8 bases, with 10 bases between. This CDR3 contains 11 residues. As DNA, the CDR3 is TGTGCCAGCAGCCTGGATTGGGGCTACACCTTC. It encodes CASSLDWGYTF.

This clonotype was detected only a few times. The chain couples TRBV15 to TRBJ2-7, with D uncertain. The CDR3 totals 14 residues. Between the trimmed V and J ends, which lost 0 bases and 1 base, there was a span of 7 bases. CDR1 and CDR2 (germline): LNHNV, YYDKDF (reference sequence). This CDR3 is CATSRDPQSYEQYF. The CDR3 region has the DNA TGTGCCACCAGCAGAGATCCCCAGTCCTACGAGCAGTACTTC.

This clonotype has ten or more counts. The chain couples TRBV9 to TRBJ2-6; D is uncertain. The CDR3 loop spans 14 amino acids. Trimming stripped 3 bases from V and 2 bases from J, with 6 bases between. Per germline, CDR1 SGDLS and CDR2 YYNGEE. In DNA, the CDR3 is TGTGCCAGCAGCGGGCTAACTGGGGCCAACGTCCTGACTTTC. Encoded protein: CASSGLTGANVLTF.

This clonotype was observed a few times. V and J are TRBV4-1 and TRBJ1-2; 8 positions match TRBD1. J was trimmed by 5 bases and V by 0 bases; bases with no gene match: 8. CDR1 MGHRA and CDR2 YSYEKL come from the germline V gene. The CDR3 is made up of 16 amino acids. CDR3 in DNA: TGCGCCAGCAGCCAAGAAGGGACAGGCGAGGGGTATGGCTACACCTTC. Its protein is CASSQEGTGEGYGYTF.

This clonotype was detected a few times. J is TRBJ2-2 and V is TRBV27, with D tentatively TRBD1 (6 bases). Deletions cut 0 bases from V and 8 bases from J, with 19 bases between. The CDR3 has 17 amino acids. Per the germline V gene, CDR1 is MNHEY and CDR2 is SMNVEV (reference sequence). The CDR3 DNA follows: TGTGCCAGCAGTTTATCTAAACCAGGGGCGGTTCCTGGGGAGCTGTTTTTT. Translated: CASSLSKPGAVPGELFF.